This passage covers 22 T cell receptor beta chains from one sample sequenced in a study of blood T cell repertoires in COVID-19. TCRdb keeps only in-frame clones here, not all; method: immunoSEQ multiplex PCR. The top ten clones hold approximately 8.5% of a sample with fewer than 350,000 clones, 88% of them seen once. The source material was peripheral blood. The source of these receptors is a man in his late teens or twenties with active or convalescent COVID-19.

The rearrangement uses TRBV19 and TRBJ2-3; D may be TRBD1 (7 bases). The CDR3 sequence is 14 residues long. Germline V gene sequence: CDR1 LNHDA, CDR2 SQIVND (reference sequence). Trimming removed 9 bases from V and 1 base from J, with 14 bases in between. As DNA, the CDR3 is TGTGCCAGCGCGGAGGGGGCGGGCACAGATACGCAGTATTTT. Its protein is CASAEGAGTDTQYF.

The V gene is TRBV7-8, the J gene TRBJ1-1, with TRBD1 identical over 7 bases. The V gene's germline CDR1 is SGHVS and CDR2 FQNEAQ. The CDR3 consists of 15 residues. V dropped 5 bases and J dropped 0; count of bases not matched to a gene: 6. This CDR3 reads CASSTQTGMNTEAFF. CDR3 coding DNA: TGTGCCAGCAGCACCCAGACAGGGATGAACACTGAAGCTTTCTTT. The full variable domain, with the rest looked up from reference TRBV7-8 and TRBJ1-1, is GAGVSQSPRYKVAKRGQDVALRCDPISGHVSLFWYQQALGQGPEFLTYFQNEAQLDKSGLPSDRFFAERPEGSVSTLKIQRTQQEDSAVYLCASSTQTGMNTEAFFGQGTRLTVV.

This chain links TRBV12-3 or TRBV12-4 with TRBJ2-7, with D possibly being TRBD2 (6 bases). This CDR3 spans 11 amino acids. V lost 3 bases to trimming and J lost 11 bases, with 11 bases between them. The CDR3 reads CASSFGGIEYF. CDR3 nucleotides: TGTGCCAGCAGTTTTGGGGGGATCGAGTACTTC.

The chain has TRBV7-2 and TRBJ1-4; D possibly corresponds to TRBD1 (5 bases). Trimming stripped 5 bases from V and 10 bases from J, with 14 bases between. The germline gives CDR1 SGHTA, CDR2 FQGNSA. There are 13 residues in the CDR3. The CDR3 reads CASSPGFGGKLFF. The CDR3 bases are TGTGCCAGCAGCCCAGGGTTCGGCGGAAAACTGTTTTTT.

In nucleotides, the CDR3 is TGTGCCAGCAGTCCACGGACAGGGGGGACCGGGGAGCTGTTTTTT. Translated: CASSPRTGGTGELFF. V gene TRBV5-4 combines with J gene TRBJ2-2; 10 nucleotides agree with TRBD1. The CDR3 is made up of 15 amino acids. Trimming cost V 5 bases and J 5 bases; bases outside gene matches: 6. In germline, CDR1 is SGHNT, CDR2 YYREEE (reference sequence).

CDR3 residues: CASRTGRETQYF. The CDR3 DNA reads as TGTGCCAGCAGGACAGGGCGAGAGACCCAGTACTTC. J is TRBJ2-5 and V is TRBV6-5, with TRBD1 matching over 7 bases. V was clipped by 6 bases and J by 4 bases; unmatched bases: 2. There are 12 residues in the CDR3. Germline V CDR1 and CDR2: MNHEY, SVGAGI.

The chain is built from TRBV19 and TRBJ2-3; D may be TRBD2 (5 bases). This CDR3 contains 14 residues. Trimming cost V 1 base and J 3 bases, with 8 bases left between them. The germline CDR1 and CDR2 sequences are LNHDA and SQIVND (reference sequence). The CDR3 loop is CASSIVEGTDTQYF. CDR3 bases: TGTGCCAGTAGTATAGTAGAGGGTACAGATACGCAGTATTTT.

This sequence joins TRBV11-2 and TRBJ2-6, with D possibly TRBD1 on 5 matching bases. V was shortened by 1 base and J by 0 bases, with 13 bases between the two germline ends. Germline assignment: CDR1 SGHAT and CDR2 FQNNGV. The CDR3 contains 18 residues. In DNA form, the CDR3 reads TGTGCCAGCAGCTTAGTTGGTGGACAACACTCTGGGGCCAACGTCCTGACTTTC. Translation gives CASSLVGGQHSGANVLTF.

The CDR3 nucleotides are TGTGCCAGTAGTCAACGACAGGGGGCGTACGAGCAGTACTTC. It codes for CASSQRQGAYEQYF. V gene TRBV19 combines with J gene TRBJ2-7; TRBD1 matches at 10 bases. The ends lost 5 bases at V and 4 bases at J; junction bases unmatched: 5. This CDR3 has 14 amino acids. CDR1 is LNHDA and CDR2 is SQIVND in the germline V gene (reference sequence).

As regards this clone: Different DNA sequences within this sample yield the same CDR3. The genes are TRBV15 and TRBJ2-7, with 9 nucleotides matching TRBD2. The CDR3 runs 15 residues. The germline CDR1 and CDR2 sequences are LNHNV and YYDKDF (reference sequence). J lost 1 base, V lost 0 bases, and 1 base had no gene match. In DNA form, the CDR3 reads TGTGCCACCAGCAGAGATCTAGCGGGATCCTACGAGCAGTACTTC. Its protein is CATSRDLAGSYEQYF.

The sample holds one count of this clone. The chain uses TRBV2 and TRBJ1-4; TRBD1 matches 8 bases. CDR3 size: 14 residues. V dropped 6 bases and J dropped 8; count of bases not matched to a gene: 8. From germline, CDR1 is SNHLY and CDR2 FYNNEI. The CDR3 protein is CASRPQGVEEKLFF. CDR3 nucleotide sequence: TGTGCCAGCAGGCCACAGGGGGTGGAGGAAAAACTGTTTTTT.

The chain uses TRBV5-4 and TRBJ2-2; unclear D gene. The CDR3 length is 15 residues. The ends were cut back, 5 bases at V and 1 base at J, with 12 bases in the middle. The germline V gene has CDR1 SGHNT and CDR2 YYREEE (reference sequence). Here the CDR3 DNA reads TGTGCCAGCAGGAAGTCGGCAGGGAACACCGGGGAGCTGTTTTTT. This sequence encodes CASRKSAGNTGELFF.

The V gene is TRBV5-1, the J gene TRBJ1-1; 9 bases align to TRBD1. V shed 0 bases and J 6 bases; nucleotides not matched to a gene: 3. Germline V gives CDR1 SGHRS, CDR2 YFSETQ. This CDR3 has 14 residues. CDR3 sequence (DNA): TGCGCCAGCAGCTTGGGACAGGGGGAACCTGAAGCTTTCTTT. Its translation: CASSLGQGEPEAFF.

J is TRBJ2-5 and V is TRBV7-2; possible D gene TRBD1, 6 bases. Germline lookup yields CDR1 SGHTA and CDR2 FQGNSA. The V gene lost 4 bases and the J gene lost 6 bases, with 18 bases spanning the gap. The length of the CDR3 is 15 residues. Written as DNA, the CDR3 is TGTGCCAGCAGCTCAGGGGCAGGGAAAGGACAGACCCAGTACTTC. It is translated as CASSSGAGKGQTQYF. The variable domain in full, with the rest retrieved from reference TRBV7-2 and TRBJ2-5, is GAGVSQSPSNKVTEKGKDVELRCDPISGHTALYWYRQSLGQGLEFLIYFQGNSAPDKSGLPSDRFSAERTGGSVSTLTIQRTQQEDSAVYLCASSSGAGKGQTQYFGPGTRLLVL.

This chain joins TRBV10-3 and TRBJ1-1; D is possibly TRBD1 (6 bases). This CDR3 is 14 amino acids long. Trimming cost V 0 bases and J 7 bases, with 12 bases left between them. In germline, CDR1 is ENHRY, CDR2 SYGVKD. Here the CDR3 reads CAISESTGGYEAFF. The DNA for the CDR3 is TGTGCCATCAGTGAGTCGACAGGCGGTTATGAAGCTTTCTTT.

This chain uses TRBV27 with TRBJ2-1, with TRBD2 identical over 9 bases. CDR1 is MNHEY and CDR2 is SMNVEV in the germline V gene (reference sequence). The CDR3 consists of 12 residues. With 5 bases clipped from V and 12 bases from J, the junction kept 5 bases outside the gene matches. In nucleotides, the CDR3 is TGTGCCAGCAGTCCGAGCGGGGGGCGGCAGTTCTTC. Protein sequence: CASSPSGGRQFF.

The rearrangement joins TRBV20-1 to TRBJ1-1, with a weak D call TRBD1 (5 bases). The germline gives CDR1 DFQATT, CDR2 SNEGSKA (reference sequence). The CDR3 contains 14 residues. Trimming pared 3 bases from V and 6 bases from J, leaving 17 bases between. The CDR3 spells CSASFSPGRSEAFF. CDR3 DNA: TGCAGTGCTAGTTTCAGTCCAGGGCGTTCTGAAGCTTTCTTT.

This sequence joins TRBV21-1 and TRBJ1-1; whether TRBD1, the table's D call, matches the DNA was not checked. TRBV21-1 is noted as a pseudogene. The CDR3 spans 13 residues. CDR3 DNA sequence: TGTGCCAGCAGCAAAAGGGGGTCCACTGAAGCTTTCTTT. Translated, it gives CASSKRGSTEAFF.

J is TRBJ2-7 and V is TRBV7-9, with 10 nucleotides matching TRBD2. J gave up 1 base and V 11 bases, and 8 bases lay outside the gene matches. This CDR3 has 14 amino acids. CDR1 and CDR2 (germline): SEHNR, FQNEAQ (reference sequence). Here the CDR3 DNA reads TGTGCCGTAGCGGCTAGCGGGGGATCCTACGAGCAGTACTTC. This sequence encodes CAVAASGGSYEQYF.

This chain connects TRBV9 to TRBJ2-1, with D maybe TRBD1 (6 bases). This CDR3 has 17 residues. Trimming stripped 4 bases from V and 4 bases from J, with 21 bases between. Germline-derived CDR1 and CDR2 are SGDLS and YYNGEE. The CDR3 DNA sequence: TGTGCCAGCAGCTCGACAGGCCAACTAGGGCCGTACAATGAGCAGTTCTTC. Protein product: CASSSTGQLGPYNEQFF.

The chain has TRBV7-8 and TRBJ1-6; D remains ambiguous. V was trimmed by 1 base and J by 9 bases, leaving 16 bases between them. This CDR3 spans 16 amino acids. The germline gives CDR1 SGHVS, CDR2 FQNEAQ. This CDR3 is CASSLDLQPPGSPLHF. The CDR3 DNA reads as TGTGCCAGCAGCTTAGACCTCCAACCCCCCGGTTCACCCCTCCACTTT.

J is TRBJ2-3 and V is TRBV27; 9 bases fit TRBD2. The CDR3 totals 14 residues. Germline V CDR1 and CDR2: MNHEY, SMNVEV (reference sequence). J gave up 4 bases and V 8 bases, and 7 bases lay outside the gene matches. The CDR3: CASASSGDPDTQYF. CDR3 DNA: TGTGCCAGCGCCTCTAGCGGGGACCCAGATACGCAGTATTTT.